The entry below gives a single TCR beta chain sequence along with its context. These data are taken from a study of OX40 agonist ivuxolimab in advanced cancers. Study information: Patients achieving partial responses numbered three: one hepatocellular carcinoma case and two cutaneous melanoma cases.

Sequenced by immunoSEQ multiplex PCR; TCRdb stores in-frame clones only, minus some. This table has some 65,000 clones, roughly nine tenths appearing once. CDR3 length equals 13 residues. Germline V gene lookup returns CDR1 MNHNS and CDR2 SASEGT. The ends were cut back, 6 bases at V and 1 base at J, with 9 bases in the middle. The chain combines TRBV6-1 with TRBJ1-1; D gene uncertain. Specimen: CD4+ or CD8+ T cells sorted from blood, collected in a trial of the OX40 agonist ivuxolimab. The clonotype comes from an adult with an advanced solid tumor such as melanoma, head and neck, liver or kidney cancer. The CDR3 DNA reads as TGTGCCAGCAGAAGGGTGTGGAACACTGAAGCTTTCTTT. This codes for CASRRVWNTEAFF.